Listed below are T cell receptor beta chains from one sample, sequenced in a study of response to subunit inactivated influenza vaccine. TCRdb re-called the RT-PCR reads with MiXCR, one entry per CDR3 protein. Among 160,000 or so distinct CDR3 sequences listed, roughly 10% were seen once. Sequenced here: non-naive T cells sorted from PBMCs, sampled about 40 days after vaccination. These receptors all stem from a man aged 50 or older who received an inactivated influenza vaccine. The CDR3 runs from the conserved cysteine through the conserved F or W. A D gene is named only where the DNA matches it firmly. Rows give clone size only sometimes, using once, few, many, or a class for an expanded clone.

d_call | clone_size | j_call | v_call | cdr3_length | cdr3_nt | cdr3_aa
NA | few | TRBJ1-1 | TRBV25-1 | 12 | TGTGCCAGCATTGCAGGGAACACTGAAGCTTTCTTT | CASIAGNTEAFF
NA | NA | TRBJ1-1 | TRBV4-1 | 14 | TGCGCCAGCAGCGGTCGGACAGATGGTACTGAAGCTTTCTTT | CASSGRTDGTEAFF
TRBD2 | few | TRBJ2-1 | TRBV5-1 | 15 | TGCGCCAGCAGTTGGACTAGCGGGGCCTACAATGAGCAGTTCTTC | CASSWTSGAYNEQFF
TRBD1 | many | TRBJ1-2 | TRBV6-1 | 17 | TGTGCCAGCAGTCGGCTATCCGGGACAGGGTACGGCTATGGCTACACCTTC | CASSRLSGTGYGYGYTF
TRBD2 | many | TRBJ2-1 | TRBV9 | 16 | TGTGCCAGCAGCGTAGCTACCGGGACTAGTTGGGGTGAGCAGTTCTTC | CASSVATGTSWGEQFF
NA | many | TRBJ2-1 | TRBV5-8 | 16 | TGTGCCAGCAGCCTGGTGGGACAAAGCTCCTACAATGAGCAGTTCTTC | CASSLVGQSSYNEQFF
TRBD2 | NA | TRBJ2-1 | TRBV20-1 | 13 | TGCAGTGCTAGGAGCGGGATAGACAATGAGCAGTTCTTC | CSARSGIDNEQFF
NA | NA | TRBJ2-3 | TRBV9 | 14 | TGTGCCAGCAGCCCACGGGCTGGGACAGATACGCAGTATTTT | CASSPRAGTDTQYF
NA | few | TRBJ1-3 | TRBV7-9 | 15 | TGTGCCAGCAGCCTAGGGACATTCTCTGGAAACACCATATATTTT | CASSLGTFSGNTIYF
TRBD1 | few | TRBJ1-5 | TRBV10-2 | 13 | TGCGCCAGCAGTGACGGAGGGGGCCAGCCCCAGCATTTT | CASSDGGGQPQHF
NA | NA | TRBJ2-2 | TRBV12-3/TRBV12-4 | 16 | TGTGCCAGCAGGGGAACGTTAGTGGGGCGCACCGGGGAGCTGTTTTTT | CASRGTLVGRTGELFF
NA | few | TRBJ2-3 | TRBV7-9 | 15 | TGTGCCAGCAGCTTAGGTTTGGACTTCACAGATACGCAGTATTTT | CASSLGLDFTDTQYF
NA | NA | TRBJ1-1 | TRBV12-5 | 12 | TGTGCTAGTGGTACCACGGGGGGGGAAGCTTTCTTT | CASGTTGGEAFF
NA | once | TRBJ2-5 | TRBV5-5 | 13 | TGTGCCAGCAGCTCACAGGGTTTCGAGACCCAGTACTTC | CASSSQGFETQYF
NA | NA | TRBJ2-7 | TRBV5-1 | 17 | TGCGCCAGCAGCTTGGCCTTACCAAGCAGGGCGCCCTACGAGCAGTACTTC | CASSLALPSRAPYEQYF
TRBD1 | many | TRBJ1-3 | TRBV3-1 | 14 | TGTGCCAGCAGGGATACAGGGGCTGGAAACACCATATATTTT | CASRDTGAGNTIYF
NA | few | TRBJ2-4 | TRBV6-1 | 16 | TGTGCCAGCAGTGAAGCAGGGTCCTTGGCCAAAAACATTCAGTACTTC | CASSEAGSLAKNIQYF
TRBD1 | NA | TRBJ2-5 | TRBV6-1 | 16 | TGTGCCAGCAGTGAGGTAGGGACAGGGACCACGGAGACCCAGTACTTC | CASSEVGTGTTETQYF
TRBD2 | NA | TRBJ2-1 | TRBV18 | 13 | TGTGCCAGCTCACCACCTAGCGGGAGGGCGCAGTTCTTC | CASSPPSGRAQFF
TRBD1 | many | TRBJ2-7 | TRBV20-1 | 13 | TGCAGTGCTAGGGTGGGACAGGCCGGCGAGCAGTACTTC | CSARVGQAGEQYF
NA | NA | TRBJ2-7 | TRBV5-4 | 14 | TGTGCCAGCAGCGCCATCGGGGGTGCCTACGAGCAGTACTTC | CASSAIGGAYEQYF
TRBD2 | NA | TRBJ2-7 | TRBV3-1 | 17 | TGTGCCAGCAGCCAAGAGGGACTAGCGGGAGCGGCCTACGAGCAGTACTTC | CASSQEGLAGAAYEQYF
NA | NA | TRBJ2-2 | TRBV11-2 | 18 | TGTGCCAGCAGCCCGGTGCGGATACGGGTGGCGAACACCGGGGAGCTGTTTTTT | CASSPVRIRVANTGELFF
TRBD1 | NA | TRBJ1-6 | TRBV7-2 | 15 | TGTGCCAGCAGCTTAGATGGGACAGGGGTGTCACCCCTCCACTTT | CASSLDGTGVSPLHF
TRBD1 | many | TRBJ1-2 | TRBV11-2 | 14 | TGTGCCAGCAGCTGGGGACAGAAAGTCTATGGCTACACCTTC | CASSWGQKVYGYTF
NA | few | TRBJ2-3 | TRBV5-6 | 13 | TGTGCCAGCAGCACCCTAAGCACAGATACGCAGTATTTT | CASSTLSTDTQYF
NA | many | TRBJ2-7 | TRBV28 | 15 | TGTGCCAGCAGCTCCGACCGTCGACCCTCCTACGAGCAGTACTTC | CASSSDRRPSYEQYF
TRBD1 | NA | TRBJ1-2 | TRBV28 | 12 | TGTGCCAGCAGTTTTCCAGGGGGAGGCTACACCTTC | CASSFPGGGYTF
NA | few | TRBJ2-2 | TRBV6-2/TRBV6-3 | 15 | TGTGCCAGCAGTCCGACAGCCGGAGGGACCGGGGAGCTGTTTTTT | CASSPTAGGTGELFF
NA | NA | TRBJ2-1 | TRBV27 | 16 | TGTGCCAGCAGTCCAGCCTTAGCGTTTGCCTACAATGAGCAGTTCTTC | CASSPALAFAYNEQFF
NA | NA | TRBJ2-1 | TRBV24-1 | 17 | TGTGCCACCAGTGATTTATCGGGTCAGGGGGGGTACGATGAGCAGTTCTTC | CATSDLSGQGGYDEQFF